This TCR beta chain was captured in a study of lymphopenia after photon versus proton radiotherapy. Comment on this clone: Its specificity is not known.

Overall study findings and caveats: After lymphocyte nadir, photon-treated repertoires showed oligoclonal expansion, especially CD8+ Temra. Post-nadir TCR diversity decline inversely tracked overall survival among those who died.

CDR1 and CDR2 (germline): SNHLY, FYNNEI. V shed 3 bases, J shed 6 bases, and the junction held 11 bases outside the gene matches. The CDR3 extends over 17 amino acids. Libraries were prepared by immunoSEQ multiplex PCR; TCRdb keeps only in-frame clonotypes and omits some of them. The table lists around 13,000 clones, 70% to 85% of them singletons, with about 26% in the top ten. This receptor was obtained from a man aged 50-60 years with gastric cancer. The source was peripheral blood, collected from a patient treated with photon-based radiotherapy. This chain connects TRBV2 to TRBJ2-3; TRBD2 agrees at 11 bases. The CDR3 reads CASSDRVGLAGGDTQYF. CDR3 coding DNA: TGTGCCAGCAGTGACCGGGTTGGGCTAGCGGGGGGCGATACGCAGTATTTT.